The 5 T cell receptor beta chains given below trace back to one sample, sequenced in a study of breast tumors, draining lymph nodes, adjacent tissues (dated by TCRdb to 2015 to 2016). The lymph node samples were taken from the axillary draining lymph nodes of breast cancer patients. The library was built by means of multiplex PCR. The reads were generated on an Illumina HiSeq 2000. TCRdb ran its own pipeline on the public reads, namely fastp trimming at Q25 and MiXCR clone calling, and kept in-frame beta chains. Rows are unified per CDR3 protein, each entry keeping the most common DNA and genes. The sample has roughly 260,000 distinct CDR3 sequences on record, about 33% of them singletons. The ten most abundant clones make up 0.85% to 1.3% of the sample. The specimen sequenced was axillary lymph node tissue. These receptors were obtained from a female donor with breast cancer. Some clones in this sample may be carry-over from other donors' samples.

With respect to this clonotype: This may be a read error, as it is one base from a much larger clone. The chain employs TRBV7-9 and TRBJ2-5; possibly TRBD1 for D (6 bases). CDR3 length equals 17 residues. Germline loops: CDR1 SEHNR, CDR2 FQNEAQ (reference sequence). The CDR3 DNA is TGTGCCAGCAGCTTAGCCCCACAGGGAGTCTCCAAAGAGCCCCAGTACTTC. It is translated as CASSLAPQGVSKEPQYF.

This clonotype was seen many times. The chain carries TRBV10-3 and TRBJ1-2; 8 bases agree with TRBD1. Germline V gene sequence: CDR1 ENHRY, CDR2 SYGVKD. V was pared by 6 bases and J by 8 bases, with 5 bases of the junction left unmatched. The CDR3 covers 12 residues. The CDR3 loop is CAISPTGEGYTF. The CDR3 DNA sequence: TGTGCCATCAGCCCGACAGGGGAAGGCTACACCTTC.

The V and J genes are TRBV24-1 and TRBJ2-5; D not certain. The V gene lost 7 bases and the J gene lost 10 bases, with 6 bases spanning the gap. CDR3 size: 9 residues. Germline loops: CDR1 KGHDR, CDR2 SFDVKD. The CDR3 coding sequence is TGTGCCACCAGGCTGAACCAGTACTTC. Its protein product is CATRLNQYF.

This clonotype was observed a handful of times. The CDR3 nucleotides are TGTGCCAGCTCACCTGTCCGGGGAAACACGGAGAACACCGGGGAGCTGTTTTTT. Its translation: CASSPVRGNTENTGELFF. V gene TRBV12-5 combines with J gene TRBJ2-2; a weak D match, TRBD2 (5 bases). This CDR3 region has 18 residues. Germline V gene sequence: CDR1 LGHNT, CDR2 FRNRAP. The variable domain in full, completed from reference TRBV12-5 and TRBJ2-2, reads DARVTQTPRHKVTEMGQEVTMRCQPILGHNTVFWYRQTMMQGLELLAYFRNRAPLDDSGMPKDRFSAEMPDATLATLKIQPSEPRDSAVYFCASSPVRGNTENTGELFFGEGSRLTVL.

This clonotype was seen ten or more times. The chain couples TRBV5-1 to TRBJ2-7; 9 bases fit TRBD1. Germline CDR1 is SGHRS and CDR2 is YFSETQ. The CDR3 runs 16 residues. With 4 bases clipped from V and 3 bases from J, the junction kept 11 bases outside the gene matches. In nucleotides, the CDR3 is TGCGCCAGCAGCGGCGCGGGACAGGGTGGGGGCTACGAGCAGTACTTC. This sequence encodes CASSGAGQGGGYEQYF.